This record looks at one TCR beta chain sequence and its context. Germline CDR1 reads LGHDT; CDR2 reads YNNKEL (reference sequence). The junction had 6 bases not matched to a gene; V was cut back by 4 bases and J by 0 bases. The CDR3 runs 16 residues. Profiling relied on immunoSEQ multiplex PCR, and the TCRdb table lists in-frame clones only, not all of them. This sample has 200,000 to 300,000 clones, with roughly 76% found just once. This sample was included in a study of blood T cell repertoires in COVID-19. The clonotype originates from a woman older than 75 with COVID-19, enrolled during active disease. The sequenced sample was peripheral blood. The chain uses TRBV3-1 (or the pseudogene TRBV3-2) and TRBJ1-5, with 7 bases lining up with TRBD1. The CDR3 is CASSRGGSDSNQPQHF. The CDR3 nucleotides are TGTGCCAGCAGCCGAGGGGGCTCGGATAGCAATCAGCCCCAGCATTTT.